The next 16 T cell receptor beta chains were all read from a single sample in a study of blood T cell repertoires in COVID-19. Produced via immunoSEQ multiplex PCR; TCRdb's table is partial and in-frame only. Of 150,000 or so clones listed, around four fifths are singletons. Specimen: peripheral blood. Receptor source: a human donor in a cohort sampled during active COVID-19.

The rearrangement links TRBV5-6 to TRBJ1-2; the D gene is possibly TRBD1 (5 bases). V lost 1 base and J 1 base, leaving 5 bases between the germline ends. There are 13 residues in the CDR3. CDR1 and CDR2 from the germline V gene are SGHDT and YYEEEE. Here the CDR3 reads CASSLQGNYGYTF. The DNA of the CDR3 is TGTGCCAGCAGCTTGCAGGGTAACTATGGCTACACCTTC.

The rearrangement joins TRBV16 to TRBJ1-3; 7 positions match TRBD1. Trimming removed 5 bases from V and 3 bases from J; junction bases left unmatched: 7. Germline CDR1 is KGHSY and CDR2 is FQNENV. The CDR3 contains 15 residues. CDR3 in DNA: TGTGCCAGCAGCTTAACAGGGGATGTTGGAAACACCATATATTTT. Residues: CASSLTGDVGNTIYF.

The chain combines TRBV5-5 with TRBJ2-7; no definite D call. The CDR3 has 14 residues. Trimming pared 0 bases from V and 3 bases from J, leaving 10 bases between. The germline CDR1 and CDR2 sequences are SGHKS and YYEKEE (reference sequence). The CDR3 reads CASSLAQADYEQYF. CDR3 in DNA: TGTGCCAGCAGCTTGGCCCAGGCTGACTACGAGCAGTACTTC.

This rearrangement joins TRBV5-1 to TRBJ2-2; tentatively, D is TRBD2 (6 bases). CDR3 length: 14 amino acids. The germline V and J ends were trimmed by 5 bases and 3 bases, with 11 bases remaining between them. Germline assignment: CDR1 SGHRS and CDR2 YFSETQ. The DNA of the CDR3 is TGCGCCAGCAGGGAGGGCCAGCACACCGGGGAGCTGTTTTTT. Its translation is CASREGQHTGELFF.

On this clone itself: The same CDR3 also results from other DNA sequences found in this sample. The rearrangement links TRBV19 to TRBJ2-7; 11 positions match TRBD1. Trimming removed 5 bases from V and 6 bases from J; junction bases left unmatched: 6. The CDR3 runs to 14 residues. CDR1 is LNHDA and CDR2 is SQIVND in the germline V gene (reference sequence). CDR3 coding DNA: TGTGCCAGTAGTGCACCGGGACAGGGGGGCGAGCAGTACTTC. This translates into CASSAPGQGGEQYF.

The chain carries TRBV3-1 (or the pseudogene TRBV3-2) and TRBJ1-3, with unresolved D. With 0 bases removed from V and 0 bases from J, the gap between germline ends came to 12 bases. CDR3 size: 17 residues. Germline V gene sequence: CDR1 LGHDT, CDR2 YNNKEL (reference sequence). The CDR3 sequence is CASSQDGTVLSGNTIYF. The CDR3 coding sequence is TGTGCCAGCAGCCAAGATGGTACGGTACTCTCTGGAAACACCATATATTTT.

This clone was seen a single time. V gene TRBV6-5 combines with J gene TRBJ2-7; TRBD2 matches 8 bases. The trim removed 9 bases at V and 1 base at J, leaving 5 bases unmatched. Germline V gives CDR1 MNHEY, CDR2 SVGAGI. This CDR3 contains 13 residues. The DNA of the CDR3 is TGTGCCAGTAAGCGGGGGCCTTCCTACGAGCAGTACTTC. Residues: CASKRGPSYEQYF.

The chain carries TRBV5-4 and TRBJ2-7; a weak D match, TRBD2 (6 bases). The V gene lost 1 base and the J gene lost 7 bases, with 12 bases spanning the gap. CDR1 and CDR2 from the germline V gene are SGHNT and YYREEE (reference sequence). CDR3 length: 13 residues. CDR3 nucleotides: TGTGCCAGCAGCTTGTCCTCGGGGAGGGAGCAGTACTTC. It is translated as CASSLSSGREQYF.

This rearrangement joins TRBV5-1 to TRBJ1-5, with D possibly being TRBD1 (5 bases). The CDR3 is 14 residues long. The germline V gene encodes CDR1 SGHRS and CDR2 YFSETQ. Trimming took 0 bases from V and 4 from J, leaving 8 bases between them. CDR3 sequence: CASSLEGFNQPQHF. The CDR3, as DNA: TGCGCCAGCAGCTTGGAGGGGTTTAATCAGCCCCAGCATTTT.

This rearrangement joins TRBV12-3 or TRBV12-4 to TRBJ1-2; no reliable D call. The CDR3 totals 13 residues. V lost 3 bases, J lost 1 base, and 6 bases lay in between. The CDR3 DNA reads as TGTGCCAGCAGTTTGGGAGTTAACTATGGCTACACCTTC. It codes for CASSLGVNYGYTF.

The CDR3 DNA is TGTGCCAGTAGTATCCATCTTACAGGTACCTACGAGCAGTACTTC. Translating it yields CASSIHLTGTYEQYF. This rearrangement joins TRBV19 to TRBJ2-7; D is perhaps TRBD1 (5 bases). Germline CDR1 LNHDA, CDR2 SQIVND (reference sequence). The CDR3 totals 15 residues. Trimming cost V 3 bases and J 2 bases, with 14 bases left between them.

The V and J genes are TRBV5-4 and TRBJ2-7, with a weak D call TRBD1 (6 bases). Trimming cost V 4 bases and J 0 bases, with 14 bases left between them. Germline loops: CDR1 SGHNT, CDR2 YYREEE (reference sequence). The CDR3 runs to 15 residues. CDR3 in amino acids: CASSSTGSSSYEQYF. The CDR3 DNA follows: TGTGCCAGCAGCAGTACAGGGTCCAGCTCCTACGAGCAGTACTTC. Filled out from reference TRBV5-4 and TRBJ2-7, the complete variable domain reads ETGVTQSPTHLIKTRGQQVTLRCSSQSGHNTVSWYQQALGQGPQFIFQYYREEENGRGNFPPRFSGLQFPNYSSELNVNALELDDSALYLCASSSTGSSSYEQYFGPGTRLTVT.

The V and J genes are TRBV2 and TRBJ1-4, with 9 positions matching TRBD1. CDR3 length: 16 amino acids. Per germline, CDR1 SNHLY and CDR2 FYNNEI. Trimming removed 7 bases from V and 2 bases from J; junction bases left unmatched: 8. The CDR3 here is CASNVQGARTNEKLFF. The CDR3 DNA reads TGTGCCAGCAATGTACAGGGGGCTCGGACTAATGAAAAACTGTTTTTT.

The V call is TRBV24-1, the J call TRBJ2-1; 10 positions agree with TRBD2. Germline CDR1 is KGHDR and CDR2 is SFDVKD. V was clipped by 5 bases and J by 4 bases; unmatched bases: 10. The CDR3 sequence is 17 residues long. In DNA, the CDR3 is TGTGCCACCAGTGCTTTACTAGCGGGGCCCGCATACAATGAGCAGTTCTTC. This codes for CATSALLAGPAYNEQFF.

The DNA for the CDR3 is TGCGCCAGCAGCTTGGGTCAGGGCTCGAACGAGCAGTACTTC. This codes for CASSLGQGSNEQYF. J is TRBJ2-7 and V is TRBV5-1, with D tentatively TRBD1 (5 bases). V was shortened by 0 bases and J by 5 bases, with 12 bases between the two germline ends. This CDR3 has 14 amino acids. Germline CDR1 and CDR2: SGHRS and YFSETQ. Full variable domain (outside the CDR3, taken from reference TRBV5-1 and TRBJ2-7): KAGVTQTPRYLIKTRGQQVTLSCSPISGHRSVSWYQQTPGQGLQFLFEYFSETQRNKGNFPGRFSGRQFSNSRSEMNVSTLELGDSALYLCASSLGQGSNEQYFGPGTRLTVT.

V gene TRBV5-4 combines with J gene TRBJ1-6, with TRBD1 identical over 8 bases. Trimming took 4 bases from V and 2 from J; bases not matched to a gene: 8. Germline-derived CDR1 and CDR2 are SGHNT and YYREEE (reference sequence). The CDR3 runs 17 residues. The CDR3: CASSTGTGGTYNSPLHF. The CDR3, as DNA: TGTGCCAGCAGCACCGGGACAGGAGGAACCTATAATTCACCCCTCCACTTT.